This entry lists 8 T cell receptor beta chains sequenced from one sample in a study of Graves' ophthalmopathy and Graves' hyperthyroidism. RNA transcripts yielded amplified TCR beta CDR3 regions. The authors performed first-round RT-PCR with HTBI primers and then a second-round multiplex PCR. One entry per CDR3 protein results from TCRdb running MiXCR on the multiplex PCR reads. Altogether about 660,000 distinct CDR3 sequences are present, 35% to 45% being singletons, with the ten largest covering more than 2.5%. Sequenced input: peripheral blood. Every receptor here comes from an adult man with Graves' ophthalmopathy.

This clonotype was observed a few times. The chain has TRBV27 and TRBJ1-1; D might be TRBD1 (5 bases). The V and J ends lost 6 bases and 4 bases respectively, with 12 bases between them. The CDR3 has 13 amino acids. The germline CDR1 and CDR2 sequences are MNHEY and SMNVEV (reference sequence). In DNA form, the CDR3 reads TGTGCCAGCAGGAACAGCGGGGCCACTGAAGCTTTCTTT. Translating it yields CASRNSGATEAFF.

This clonotype occurred many times. The gene calls are TRBV5-8 and TRBJ2-5; D is possibly TRBD1 or TRBD2 (5 bases each). Deletions cut 4 bases from V and 5 bases from J, with 12 bases between. The CDR3 consists of 13 residues. The germline V gene encodes CDR1 SGHTS and CDR2 YDEGEE. The CDR3 sequence is CASSVGREETQYF. CDR3 in DNA: TGTGCCAGCAGCGTGGGACGAGAGGAGACCCAGTACTTC.

A few counts support this clonotype. The genes are TRBV27 and TRBJ1-1; D uncertain. The germline V gene encodes CDR1 MNHEY and CDR2 SMNVEV (reference sequence). V was clipped by 2 bases and J by 1 base, with 8 bases between them. This CDR3 is built from 14 residues. Here the CDR3 DNA reads TGTGCCAGCAGTTTAGGTGTGTGGAACACTGAAGCTTTCTTT. This gives the protein CASSLGVWNTEAFF.

This clonotype appeared many times. V is TRBV12-3 or TRBV12-4 and J is TRBJ2-7, with D possibly called TRBD1 or TRBD2 (5 bases each). The V end lost 2 bases, the J end lost 3 bases, and 11 bases lay between the germline ends. The CDR3 is 14 residues long. The CDR3: CASSLRGTRYEQYF. CDR3 bases: TGTGCCAGCAGTTTACGAGGGACGCGCTACGAGCAGTACTTC.

This clonotype was detected only a few times. The chain has TRBV6-1 and TRBJ2-2, with a weak D call TRBD2 (5 bases). Looked up from germline, CDR1 is MNHNS and CDR2 is SASEGT. V lost 4 bases to trimming and J lost 2 bases, with 14 bases between them. This CDR3 is 16 amino acids long. The CDR3 DNA is TGTGCCAGCAGTGCCCGTCAGCGGACCAACACCGGGGAGCTGTTTTTT. Translation gives CASSARQRTNTGELFF.

This chain links TRBV24-1 with TRBJ2-5, with TRBD1 identical over 12 bases. This CDR3 is built from 14 residues. The germline CDR1 and CDR2 sequences are KGHDR and SFDVKD. Trimming took 7 bases from V and 4 from J; bases not matched to a gene: 3. The CDR3 is CATRGTGGGETQYF. The DNA for the CDR3 is TGTGCCACCAGGGGGACAGGGGGCGGAGAGACCCAGTACTTC.

The rearrangement uses TRBV6-5 and TRBJ2-7, with TRBD2 as a possible D gene (5 bases). The CDR3 is 13 residues long. The V and J ends lost 4 bases and 6 bases respectively, with 13 bases between them. Germline V gene lookup returns CDR1 MNHEY and CDR2 SVGAGI. DNA for the CDR3: TGTGCCAGCAGTTTGAGGGTAGTGAGCGAGCAGTACTTC. Its translation is CASSLRVVSEQYF.

Only a few counts were recorded for this clonotype. The rearrangement joins TRBV7-2 to TRBJ2-5, with 11 bases that match TRBD2. TRBJ2-7 explains the end of the DNA better; the J call may be wrong. CDR1 and CDR2 from the germline V gene are SGHTA and FQGNSA. The CDR3 is 19 amino acids. CDR3 nucleotides: TGTGCCAGCAGCTTAGCGATTCGGCTAGCGGGAGGCTCCCCCTACGAGCAGTACTTC. Its protein product is CASSLAIRLAGGSPYEQYF.